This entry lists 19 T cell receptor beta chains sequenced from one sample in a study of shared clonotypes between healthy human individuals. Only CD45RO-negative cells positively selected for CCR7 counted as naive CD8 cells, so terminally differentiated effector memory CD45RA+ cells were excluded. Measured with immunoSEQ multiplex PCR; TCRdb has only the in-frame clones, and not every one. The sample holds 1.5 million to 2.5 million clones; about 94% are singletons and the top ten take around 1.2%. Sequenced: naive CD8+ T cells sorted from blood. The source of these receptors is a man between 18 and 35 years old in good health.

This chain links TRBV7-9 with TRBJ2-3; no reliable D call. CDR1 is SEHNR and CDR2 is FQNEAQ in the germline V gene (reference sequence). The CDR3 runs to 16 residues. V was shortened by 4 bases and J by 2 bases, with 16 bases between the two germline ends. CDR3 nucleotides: TGTGCCAGCAGCTCGACTGACACGGATTACACAGATACGCAGTATTTT. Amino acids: CASSSTDTDYTDTQYF.

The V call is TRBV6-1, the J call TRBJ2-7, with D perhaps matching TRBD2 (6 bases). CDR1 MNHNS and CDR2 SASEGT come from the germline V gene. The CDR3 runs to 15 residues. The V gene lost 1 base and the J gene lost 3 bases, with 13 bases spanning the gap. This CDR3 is CASSEVSGFYYEQYF. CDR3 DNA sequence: TGTGCCAGCAGTGAAGTAAGCGGGTTCTACTACGAGCAGTACTTC.

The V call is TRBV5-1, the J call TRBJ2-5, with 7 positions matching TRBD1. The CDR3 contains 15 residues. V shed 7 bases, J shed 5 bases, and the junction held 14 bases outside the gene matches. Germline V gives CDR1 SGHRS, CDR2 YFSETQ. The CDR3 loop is CASQGPWTGWETQYF. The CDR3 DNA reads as TGCGCCAGCCAGGGGCCATGGACAGGCTGGGAGACCCAGTACTTC.

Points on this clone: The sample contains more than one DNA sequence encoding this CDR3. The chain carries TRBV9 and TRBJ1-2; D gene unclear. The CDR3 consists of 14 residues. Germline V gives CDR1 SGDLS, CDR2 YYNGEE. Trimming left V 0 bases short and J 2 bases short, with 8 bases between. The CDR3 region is CASSVGDANYGYTF. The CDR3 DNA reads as TGTGCCAGCAGCGTAGGGGATGCGAACTATGGCTACACCTTC. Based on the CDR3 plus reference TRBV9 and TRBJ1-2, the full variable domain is DSGVTQTPKHLITATGQRVTLRCSPRSGDLSVYWYQQSLDQGLQFLIQYYNGEERAKGNILERFSAQQFPDLHSELNLSSLELGDSALYFCASSVGDANYGYTFGSGTRLTVV.

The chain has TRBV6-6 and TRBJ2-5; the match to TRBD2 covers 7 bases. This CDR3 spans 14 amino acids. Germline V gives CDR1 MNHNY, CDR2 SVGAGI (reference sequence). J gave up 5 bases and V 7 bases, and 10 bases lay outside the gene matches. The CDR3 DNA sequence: TGTGCCAGCACCCACGAAGCGGGAAGGGAGACCCAGTACTTC. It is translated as CASTHEAGRETQYF.

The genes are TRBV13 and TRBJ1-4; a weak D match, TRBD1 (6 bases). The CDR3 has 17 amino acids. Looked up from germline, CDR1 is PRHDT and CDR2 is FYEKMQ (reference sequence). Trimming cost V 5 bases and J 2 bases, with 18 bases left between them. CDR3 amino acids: CASSPSGGGTTNEKLFF. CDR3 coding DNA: TGTGCCAGCAGCCCCAGTGGGGGCGGTACGACTAATGAAAAACTGTTTTTT. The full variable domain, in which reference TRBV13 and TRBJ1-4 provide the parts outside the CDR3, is AAGVIQSPRHLIKEKRETATLKCYPIPRHDTVYWYQQGPGQDPQFLISFYEKMQSDKGSIPDRFSAQQFSDYHSELNMSSLELGDSALYFCASSPSGGGTTNEKLFFGSGTQLSVL.

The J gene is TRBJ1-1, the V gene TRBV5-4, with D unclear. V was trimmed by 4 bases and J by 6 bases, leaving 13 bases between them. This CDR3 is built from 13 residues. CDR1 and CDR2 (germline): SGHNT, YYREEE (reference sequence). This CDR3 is CASSHPTWAEAFF. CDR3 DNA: TGTGCCAGCAGCCACCCGACCTGGGCTGAAGCTTTCTTT.

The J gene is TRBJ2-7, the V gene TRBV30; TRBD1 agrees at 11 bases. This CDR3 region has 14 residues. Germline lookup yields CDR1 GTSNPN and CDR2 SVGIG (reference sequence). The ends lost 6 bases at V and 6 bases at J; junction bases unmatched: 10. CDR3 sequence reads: CACISGQGVREQYF. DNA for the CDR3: TGTGCCTGTATCTCGGGACAGGGGGTCCGCGAGCAGTACTTC.

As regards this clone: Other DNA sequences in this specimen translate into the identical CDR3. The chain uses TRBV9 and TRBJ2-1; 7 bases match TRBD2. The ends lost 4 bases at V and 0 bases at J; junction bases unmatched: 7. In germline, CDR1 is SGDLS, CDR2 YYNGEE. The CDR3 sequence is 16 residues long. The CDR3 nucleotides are TGTGCCAGCAGCCAAGGCGGGGGTAGCTCCTACAATGAGCAGTTCTTC. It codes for CASSQGGGSSYNEQFF.

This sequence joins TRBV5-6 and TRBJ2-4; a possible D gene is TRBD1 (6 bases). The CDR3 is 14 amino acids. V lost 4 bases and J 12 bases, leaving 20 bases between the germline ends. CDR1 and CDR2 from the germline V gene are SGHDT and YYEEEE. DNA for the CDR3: TGTGCCAGCAGCACAGGGACCTCCCCTCCCGATCAGTACTTC. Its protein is CASSTGTSPPDQYF.

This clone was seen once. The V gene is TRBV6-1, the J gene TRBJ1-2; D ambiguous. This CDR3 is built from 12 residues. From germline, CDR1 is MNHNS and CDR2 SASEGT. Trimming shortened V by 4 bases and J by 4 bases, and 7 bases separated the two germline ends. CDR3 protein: CASSGSGYGYTF. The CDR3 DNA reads TGTGCCAGCAGTGGGTCGGGCTATGGCTACACCTTC.

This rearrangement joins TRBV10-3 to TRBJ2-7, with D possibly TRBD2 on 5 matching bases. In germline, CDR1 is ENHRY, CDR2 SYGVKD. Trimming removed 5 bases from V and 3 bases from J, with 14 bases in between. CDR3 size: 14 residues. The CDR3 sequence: CAISTSLTGYEQYF. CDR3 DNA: TGTGCCATCAGTACTAGTTTAACCGGCTACGAGCAGTACTTC.

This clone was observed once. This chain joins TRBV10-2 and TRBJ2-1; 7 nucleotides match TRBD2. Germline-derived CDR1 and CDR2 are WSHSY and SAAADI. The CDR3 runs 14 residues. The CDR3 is CASHPSGFYNEQFF. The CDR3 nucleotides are TGCGCGAGCCATCCTAGCGGATTTTACAATGAGCAGTTCTTC.

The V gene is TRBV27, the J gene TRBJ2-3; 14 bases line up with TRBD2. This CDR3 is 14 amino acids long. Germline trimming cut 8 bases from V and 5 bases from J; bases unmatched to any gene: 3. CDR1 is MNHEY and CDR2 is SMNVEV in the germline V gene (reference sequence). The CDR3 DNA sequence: TGTGCCAGCGGACTAGCGGGGGGTCGAGATACGCAGTATTTT. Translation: CASGLAGGRDTQYF.

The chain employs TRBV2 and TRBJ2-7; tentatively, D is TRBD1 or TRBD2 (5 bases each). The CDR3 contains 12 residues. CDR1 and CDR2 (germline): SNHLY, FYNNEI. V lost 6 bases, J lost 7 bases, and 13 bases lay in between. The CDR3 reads CASRTGEGEQYF. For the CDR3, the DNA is TGTGCCAGCAGGACCGGAGAGGGGGAGCAGTACTTC. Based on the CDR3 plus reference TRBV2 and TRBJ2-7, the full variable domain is EPEVTQTPSHQVTQMGQEVILRCVPISNHLYFYWYRQILGQKVEFLVSFYNNEISEKSEIFDDQFSVERPDGSNFTLKIRSTKLEDSAMYFCASRTGEGEQYFGPGTRLTVT.

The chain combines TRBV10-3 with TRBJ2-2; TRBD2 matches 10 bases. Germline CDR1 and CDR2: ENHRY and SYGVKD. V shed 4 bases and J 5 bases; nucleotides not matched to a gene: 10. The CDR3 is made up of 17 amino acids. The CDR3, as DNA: TGTGCCATCAGTGGTAGCGGGGGGCCCATTTGGACCGGGGAGCTGTTTTTT. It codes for CAISGSGGPIWTGELFF.

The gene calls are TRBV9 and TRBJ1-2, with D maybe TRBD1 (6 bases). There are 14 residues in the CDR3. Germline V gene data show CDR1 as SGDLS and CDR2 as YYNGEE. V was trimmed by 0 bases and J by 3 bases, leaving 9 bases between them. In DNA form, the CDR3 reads TGTGCCAGCAGCGTAGATGGGGGCCACTATGGCTACACCTTC. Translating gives CASSVDGGHYGYTF.

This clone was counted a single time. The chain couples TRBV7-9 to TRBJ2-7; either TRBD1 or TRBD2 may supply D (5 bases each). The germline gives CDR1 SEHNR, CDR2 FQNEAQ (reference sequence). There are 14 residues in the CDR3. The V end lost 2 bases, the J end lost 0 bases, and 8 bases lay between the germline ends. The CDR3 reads CASSLSGTSYEQYF. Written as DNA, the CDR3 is TGTGCCAGCAGCTTATCGGGGACCTCCTACGAGCAGTACTTC.

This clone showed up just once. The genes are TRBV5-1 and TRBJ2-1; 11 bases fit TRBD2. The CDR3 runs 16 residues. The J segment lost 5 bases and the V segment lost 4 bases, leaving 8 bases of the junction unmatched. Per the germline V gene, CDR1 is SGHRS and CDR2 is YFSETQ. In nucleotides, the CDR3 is TGCGCCAGCAGCACCTATACTAGCGGGGGAAACAATGAGCAGTTCTTC. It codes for CASSTYTSGGNNEQFF.